This record looks at one TCR beta chain sequence and its context. What it recognizes is unknown. The TCR beta cDNA libraries carried unique molecular identifiers. Via MiXCR, TCRdb re-called the PCR reads, giving one row per CDR3 protein. This sample carries about 680,000 distinct CDR3 sequences, around 60% of them seen once, and the ten largest clones take roughly 10%. The CDR3 has 14 residues. The V end was cut by 4 bases, the J end by 1 base, with 11 bases between. The germline V gene encodes CDR1 MNHEY and CDR2 SVGEGT. This sample stems from a study of post-analysis software for immune sequencing data. For the study at large: Relapsing-remitting, secondary progressive and progressive-relapsing multiple sclerosis courses were included.

Study findings and constraints: Batch-mates among the samples co-clustered strongly by F measure. Those with multiple sclerosis, the patient group, showed significantly lower normalized Chao1 diversity than controls. About five TRBV segments appeared more often in patients than in controls, and TRBV5-6, TRBV5-1 and TRBV20-1 were among these.

Sequenced material: blood. The clonotype was recovered from a girl aged 2-15 years with multiple sclerosis. The chain links TRBV6-2 or TRBV6-3 to TRBJ2-7; D uncertain. CDR3 protein: CASSSPPSSYEQYF. CDR3 DNA sequence: TGTGCCAGCAGTTCCCCTCCGTCGTCCTACGAGCAGTACTTC.